The entry below gives a single TCR beta chain sequence along with its context. Its target is unknown. The repertoire was sequenced with immunoSEQ multiplex PCR; TCRdb's copy has only in-frame clones and lacks some. The data hold tens of thousands of clones, with roughly nine tenths observed a single time. Time point indicated: newly diagnosed, previously untreated cHL patient sample. Purification of CD4+ T cells from thawed PBMCs was performed via magnetic negative selection. Newly diagnosed classical Hodgkin lymphoma PBMCs, still untreated, provided the comparison samples. The record originates from a study of PD-1 blockade in classical Hodgkin lymphoma. Study-wide findings and caveats: Baseline TCR diversity was reportedly lower in newly diagnosed patients than in healthy donors. It was reported as lower still in relapsed/refractory patients. Repertoire differences have undefined causes, possibly disease activity or prior therapy.

This CDR3 contains 16 residues. V lost 5 bases, J lost 3 bases, and 9 bases stayed unmatched. Germline V lookup: CDR1 LNHDA, CDR2 SQIVND (reference sequence). The chain uses TRBV19 and TRBJ2-3; 9 positions agree with TRBD2. The origin of this receptor is a human donor with classical Hodgkin lymphoma. Material for sequencing was CD4+ T cells from blood. Here the CDR3 DNA reads TGTGCCAGTAGTTTCAAAGCGGGAGGTGCGACAGATACGCAGTATTTT. This encodes CASSFKAGGATDTQYF. The full variable domain, in which reference TRBV19 and TRBJ2-3 provide the parts outside the CDR3, is DGGITQSPKYLFRKEGQNVTLSCEQNLNHDAMYWYRQDPGQGLRLIYYSQIVNDFQKGDIAEGYSVSREKKESFPLTVTSAQKNPTAFYLCASSFKAGGATDTQYFGPGTRLTVL.